The 3 T cell receptor beta chains listed next were all sequenced from one sample in a study of cytomegalovirus exposure and HLA in healthy donors. Both 60 Vbeta primers and 13 Jbeta primers went into the PCR. Here immunoSEQ multiplex PCR was the method, and the copy in TCRdb shows in-frame clones only, minus some. Listed are 220,000 or so clones; about 1% falls within the top ten. Sequencing was carried out using PBMCs. The receptor set was obtained from a girl aged 2 to 10 in good health and CMV-seropositive.

The chain joins TRBV2 to TRBJ2-7; D is uncertain. The CDR3 runs 10 residues. V dropped 7 bases and J dropped 5 bases, with 6 bases sitting between them. Germline V CDR1 and CDR2: SNHLY, FYNNEI. The CDR3 bases are TGTGCCAGCAATAAAAACGAGCAGTACTTC. It is translated as CASNKNEQYF.

The V and J genes are TRBV29-1 and TRBJ1-3; D may be TRBD1 (6 bases). This CDR3 is 13 amino acids long. The germline V gene has CDR1 SQVTM and CDR2 ANQGSEA. Deletions cut 7 bases from V and 0 bases from J, with 10 bases between. For the CDR3, the DNA is TGCAGCGCAAACAGGGACTCTGGAAACACCATATATTTT. Translating it yields CSANRDSGNTIYF.

As to this clone: This specimen includes other DNA sequences encoding the same CDR3. The chain recombines TRBV5-1 with TRBJ2-2, with D uncertain. The V and J ends lost 0 bases and 2 bases respectively, with 8 bases between them. Germline V gene data show CDR1 as SGHRS and CDR2 as YFSETQ. The CDR3 consists of 15 residues. The CDR3 region is CASSLAGSNTGELFF. CDR3 coding DNA: TGCGCCAGCAGCTTGGCCGGGTCCAACACCGGGGAGCTGTTTTTT.